This TCR beta chain was found in a study of T cell repertoires in cytomegalovirus infection. As for the study in general: It was the public TCR beta signatures that indicated both CMV infection and matching HLA type. Whole-study results and caveats: In two of eight donors, the top clonotype was HLA-C-restricted CMV-specific.

This clonotype showed up just once. Its antigen remains unidentified. In TCRdb, the reads were re-called with MiXCR into one record per CDR3 protein. The data contain roughly 600,000 distinct CDR3 sequences, roughly 24% of them singletons. From germline, CDR1 is SQVTM and CDR2 ANQGSEA. V was shortened by 7 bases and J by 0 bases, with 9 bases between the two germline ends. The CDR3 contains 13 residues. The sequence came from a human donor in good health (CMV status not recorded). Some clones in this sample may be carry-over from other donors' samples. Sequencing was carried out using CD8+ T cells from PBMCs. The J gene is TRBJ2-2, the V gene TRBV29-1; no clear D. Here the CDR3 reads CSAMDSNTGELFF. CDR3 bases: TGCAGCGCTATGGATTCGAACACCGGGGAGCTGTTTTTT.